These 6 T cell receptor beta chains originate from one sample sequenced in a study of shared clonotypes between healthy human individuals. Only in-frame clones appear in the TCRdb table, and some are missing; sequencing was by immunoSEQ multiplex PCR. The data contain around 1,000,000 clones, 70% to 85% of them seen just once; the ten biggest clones take up 0.89%. What was sequenced was memory CD4+ T cells from PBMCs. Subset in this sample: CD45RA-negative fraction. Every receptor here comes from a man younger than 35 in good health. Some clones in this sample may be carry-over from other donors' samples.

The chain joins TRBV11-2 to TRBJ2-3, with D possibly matching TRBD1 (5 bases). Per the germline V gene, CDR1 is SGHAT and CDR2 is FQNNGV. CDR3 length: 12 residues. V was clipped by 5 bases and J by 14 bases, with 17 bases between them. The CDR3 coding sequence is TGTGCCAGCAGCGGACCCAGGGCTCTACGGTATTTT. It yields the protein CASSGPRALRYF.

The chain links TRBV2 to TRBJ1-2; D is possibly TRBD1 (5 bases). V dropped 8 bases and J dropped 13 bases, with 23 bases sitting between them. The V gene's germline CDR1 is SNHLY and CDR2 FYNNEI. The CDR3 extends over 13 amino acids. CDR3 sequence reads: CASLAGRVHSPTF. The CDR3 nucleotides read TGTGCCAGCCTCGCAGGGCGCGTACATAGTCCCACCTTC.

Details on this clone: This CDR3 is also generated by other DNA sequences in the sample. This chain links TRBV5-1 with TRBJ2-3; no firm D call. The length of the CDR3 is 16 residues. Germline V gene sequence: CDR1 SGHRS, CDR2 YFSETQ. Trimming shortened V by 0 bases and J by 1 base, and 12 bases separated the two germline ends. CDR3 sequence: CASSLGRVSGTDTQYF. DNA for the CDR3: TGCGCCAGCAGCTTGGGTAGGGTGTCGGGCACAGATACGCAGTATTTT.

The table lists this clone with a few counts. This chain uses TRBV21-1 with TRBJ1-1. TRBV21-1 counts as a pseudogene. The CDR3 consists of 14 residues. The CDR3 spells CASSKRSGNTEAFF. Written as DNA, the CDR3 is TGTGCCAGCAGCAAACGGTCGGGAAACACTGAAGCTTTCTTT.

The chain recombines TRBV13 with TRBJ2-7; 14 bases line up with TRBD2. Germline lookup yields CDR1 PRHDT and CDR2 FYEKMQ (reference sequence). This CDR3 is 16 amino acids long. With 5 bases clipped from V and 5 bases from J, the junction kept 8 bases outside the gene matches. The CDR3 region is CASSRGLAGDRDEQYF. The DNA of the CDR3 is TGTGCCAGCAGCCGGGGACTAGCGGGAGATCGGGACGAGCAGTACTTC.

The V call is TRBV9, the J call TRBJ2-7; D is unresolved. The germline V and J ends were trimmed by 2 bases and 7 bases, with 13 bases remaining between them. Per germline, CDR1 SGDLS and CDR2 YYNGEE. The CDR3 contains 13 residues. CDR3: CASSVLPLWEQYF. CDR3 nucleotide sequence: TGTGCCAGCAGCGTCCTCCCCCTGTGGGAGCAGTACTTC.